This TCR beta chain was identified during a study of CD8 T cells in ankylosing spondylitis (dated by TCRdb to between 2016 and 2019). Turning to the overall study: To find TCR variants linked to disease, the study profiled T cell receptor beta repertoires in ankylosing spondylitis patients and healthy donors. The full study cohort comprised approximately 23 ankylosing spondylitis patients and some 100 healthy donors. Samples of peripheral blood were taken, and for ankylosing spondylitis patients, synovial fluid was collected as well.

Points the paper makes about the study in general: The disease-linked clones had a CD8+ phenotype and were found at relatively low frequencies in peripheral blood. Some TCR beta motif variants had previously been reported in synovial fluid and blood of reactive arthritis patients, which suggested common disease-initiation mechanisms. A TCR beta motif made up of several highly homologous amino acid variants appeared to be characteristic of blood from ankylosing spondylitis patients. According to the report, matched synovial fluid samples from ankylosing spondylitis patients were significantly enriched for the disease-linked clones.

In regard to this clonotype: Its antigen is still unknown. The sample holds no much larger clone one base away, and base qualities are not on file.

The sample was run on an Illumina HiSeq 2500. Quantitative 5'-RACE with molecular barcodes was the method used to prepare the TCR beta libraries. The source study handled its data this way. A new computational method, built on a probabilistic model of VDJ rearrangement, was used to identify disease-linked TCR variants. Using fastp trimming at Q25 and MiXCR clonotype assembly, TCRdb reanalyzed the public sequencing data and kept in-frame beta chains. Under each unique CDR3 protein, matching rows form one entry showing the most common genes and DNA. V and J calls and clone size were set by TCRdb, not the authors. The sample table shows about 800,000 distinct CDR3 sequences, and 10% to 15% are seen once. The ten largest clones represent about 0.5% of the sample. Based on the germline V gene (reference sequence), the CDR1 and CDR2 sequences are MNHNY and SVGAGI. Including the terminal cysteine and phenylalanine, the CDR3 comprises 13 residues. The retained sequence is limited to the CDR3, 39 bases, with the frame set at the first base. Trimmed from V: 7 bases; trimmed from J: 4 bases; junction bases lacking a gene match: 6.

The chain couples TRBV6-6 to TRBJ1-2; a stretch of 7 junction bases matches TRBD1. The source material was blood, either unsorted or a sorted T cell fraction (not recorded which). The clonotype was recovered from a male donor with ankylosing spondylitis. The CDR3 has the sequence CASTPWTGYGYTF. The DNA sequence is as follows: TGTGCCAGCACCCCCTGGACAGGCTATGGCTACACCTTC.